The rows below give T cell receptor beta chains drawn from one sample of a study of blood T cell repertoires in COVID-19. Sequencing was performed with immunoSEQ multiplex PCR; in TCRdb, only in-frame clones are kept and a portion is missing. Of hundreds of thousands of clones listed, 70% to 90% are singletons. The sequenced sample was PBMCs or T cells enriched from blood (not recorded which). Receptor source: a man younger than 40 who had recovered from COVID-19. Each CDR3 is given with its conserved first and last residue. Fields, in order: V gene, D gene, J gene, clone size, CDR3 protein, CDR3 DNA. D genes are given only for firm matches. Some rows mark clone size as missing; the rest say once, few, many or name a class of expanded clone.

TRBV5-4	TRBD2	TRBJ2-3	once	CASSPSPGLSTDTQYF	TGTGCCAGCAGCCCCAGCCCGGGACTAAGCACAGATACGCAGTATTTT
TRBV27	NA	TRBJ1-5	NA	CASSSGPGSNQPQHF	TGTGCCAGCAGTTCAGGCCCAGGGTCCAATCAGCCCCAGCATTTT
TRBV5-4	TRBD2	TRBJ2-1	NA	CASRIGTSGRMGFF	TGTGCCAGCAGGATCGGGACTAGCGGGAGAATGGGGTTCTTC
TRBV6-5	NA	TRBJ1-5	NA	CASSYSTGRGNQPQHF	TGTGCCAGCAGTTACTCCACAGGGCGGGGCAATCAGCCCCAGCATTTT
TRBV10-1	NA	TRBJ2-3	NA	CASSDREPSTDTQYF	TGCGCCAGCAGTGATAGGGAGCCCAGCACAGATACGCAGTATTTT
TRBV5-4	NA	TRBJ2-2	NA	CASSLGDGSRSTGELFF	TGTGCCAGCAGCTTGGGAGACGGGAGTCGTTCCACCGGGGAGCTGTTTTTT
TRBV4-2	TRBD1	TRBJ2-1	NA	CASSGPTGGVSNEQFF	TGTGCCAGCAGCGGCCCGACAGGGGGCGTTTCAAATGAGCAGTTCTTC
TRBV7-9	NA	TRBJ2-3	once	CASSPGRFSTDTQYF	TGTGCCAGCAGCCCCGGTCGGTTTTCCACAGATACGCAGTATTTT
TRBV19	NA	TRBJ1-6	NA	CASSIGHRYNSPLHF	TGTGCCAGTAGTATAGGGCACCGATATAATTCACCCCTCCACTTT
TRBV11-3	TRBD1	TRBJ1-1	NA	CASSRQGWANTEAFF	TGTGCCAGCAGCAGACAGGGGTGGGCTAACACTGAAGCTTTCTTT
TRBV5-4	TRBD2	TRBJ2-1	NA	CASSQAAGGPWNEQFF	TGTGCCAGCAGCCAAGCAGCGGGGGGCCCTTGGAATGAGCAGTTCTTC
TRBV28	TRBD1	TRBJ1-6	NA	CASSSQTTYTGQRLNSPLHF	TGTGCCAGCAGTTCCCAGACGACGTATACGGGACAGCGACTTAATTCACCCCTCCACTTT
TRBV3-1/TRBV3-2	NA	TRBJ1-4	NA	CASSQSVATNEKLFF	TGTGCCAGCAGCCAGTCAGTCGCAACTAATGAAAAACTGTTTTTT
TRBV30	NA	TRBJ1-1	NA	CAWSVQGVILEAFF	TGTGCCTGGAGTGTACAAGGGGTGATTCTTGAAGCTTTCTTT
TRBV5-1	NA	TRBJ1-2	once	CASSPGGFGYGYTF	TGCGCCAGCAGCCCCGGGGGTTTCGGGTATGGCTACACCTTC
TRBV5-1	NA	TRBJ1-4	once	CASSLDGVSTREKLFF	TGCGCCAGCAGCTTGGACGGAGTCTCTACGAGGGAAAAACTGTTTTTT
TRBV5-1	NA	TRBJ1-5	NA	CASRRDNNQPQHF	TGCGCCAGCAGAAGAGACAACAATCAGCCCCAGCATTTT
TRBV13	TRBD1	TRBJ1-2	NA	CASSRWTGVAGLGGYTF	TGTGCCAGCAGCAGATGGACAGGGGTAGCCGGGTTGGGTGGCTACACCTTC
TRBV21-1	NA	TRBJ2-7	NA	CASSKWGLAVTYEQYF	TGTGCCAGCAGCAAATGGGGACTAGCGGTGACCTACGAGCAGTACTTC
TRBV19	NA	TRBJ1-5	NA	CASSTPAGQPQHF	TGTGCCAGCTCTACACCCGCGGGGCAGCCCCAGCATTTT
TRBV19	TRBD1	TRBJ2-2	NA	CASSIDPSRGQSTGELFF	TGTGCCAGTAGTATAGATCCTTCCAGGGGGCAGAGCACCGGGGAGCTGTTTTTT
TRBV5-1	NA	TRBJ2-7	NA	CASSPSSNEQYF	TGCGCCAGCAGCCCGTCTAGTAACGAGCAGTACTTC
TRBV27	TRBD1	TRBJ1-1	NA	CANTVGGQGENTEAFF	TGTGCCAACACAGTGGGGGGACAGGGGGAGAACACTGAAGCTTTCTTT
TRBV25-1	TRBD2	TRBJ2-7	NA	CATTGGTLGEQYF	TGTGCCACGACGGGGGGGACCCTCGGCGAGCAGTACTTC
TRBV24-1	NA	TRBJ1-1	few	CATSGGGTEAFF	TGTGCCACCAGTGGAGGGGGCACTGAAGCTTTCTTT
TRBV6-5	NA	TRBJ2-1	NA	CASSYLNEQFF	TGTGCCAGCAGTTACCTGAATGAGCAGTTCTTC
TRBV12-3/TRBV12-4	NA	TRBJ1-4	once	CASLDRLNEKLFF	TGTGCCAGCCTTGACAGATTAAATGAAAAACTGTTTTTT
TRBV7-7	TRBD2	TRBJ2-2	NA	CASSLREGNTGELFF	TGTGCTAGCAGCTTAAGGGAGGGAAACACCGGGGAGCTGTTTTTT
TRBV29-1	NA	TRBJ1-4	few	CSVDGGLREKLFF	TGCAGCGTTGATGGGGGGTTGCGTGAAAAACTGTTTTTT